Presented here are 16 T cell receptor beta chains from one specimen sequenced in a study of blood T cell repertoires in COVID-19 (dated by TCRdb to the early 2020s). The receptor library was made with the immunoSEQ multiplex PCR assay. In its TCRdb copy, this immuneACCESS table keeps in-frame sequences only and misses some clones. Where compared with another copy, unresolved V genes explain less than half of these, and the others have no known cause. Counted in this sample were a few hundred thousand clones; about 91% of them appeared once. The top ten clones comprise just under 7% of the sample. Sequencing was carried out using peripheral blood. The source of these receptors is a woman aged 30 to 39 who had recovered from COVID-19.

The genes are TRBV19 and TRBJ1-2; 7 nucleotides agree with TRBD1. With V trimmed by 3 bases and J by 7 bases, 8 bases remained unmatched. The CDR3 contains 14 residues. CDR1 and CDR2 from the germline V gene are LNHDA and SQIVND (reference sequence). The CDR3 sequence: CASSIRGQIIGYTF. The DNA of the CDR3 is TGTGCCAGTAGTATCCGGGGACAGATAATTGGCTACACCTTC.

This rearrangement joins TRBV5-1 to TRBJ2-7, with TRBD1 matching 7 bases. Germline V lookup: CDR1 SGHRS, CDR2 YFSETQ. J gave up 5 bases and V 4 bases, and 9 bases lay outside the gene matches. The CDR3 is 14 residues long. CDR3 coding DNA: TGCGCCAGCAGCCACGGGACAGATATCCACGAGCAGTACTTC. Its protein product is CASSHGTDIHEQYF.

V gene TRBV12-3 or TRBV12-4 combines with J gene TRBJ2-5, with D unclear. The CDR3 extends over 13 amino acids. The V end lost 2 bases, the J end lost 1 base, and 5 bases lay between the germline ends. The CDR3 reads CASSLSVQETQYF. CDR3 nucleotide sequence: TGTGCCAGCAGTTTATCGGTCCAAGAGACCCAGTACTTC.

J is TRBJ1-2 and V is TRBV9; possibly TRBD1 for D (6 bases). The CDR3 is 15 amino acids. Germline V gene data show CDR1 as SGDLS and CDR2 as YYNGEE. V gave up 0 bases and J gave up 2 bases, with 11 bases separating them. CDR3 in amino acids: CASSVGQVSNYGYTF. DNA of the CDR3: TGTGCCAGCAGCGTAGGACAGGTATCGAACTATGGCTACACCTTC. The whole variable domain, remainder taken from reference TRBV9 and TRBJ1-2, is DSGVTQTPKHLITATGQRVTLRCSPRSGDLSVYWYQQSLDQGLQFLIQYYNGEERAKGNILERFSAQQFPDLHSELNLSSLELGDSALYFCASSVGQVSNYGYTFGSGTRLTVV.

The chain employs TRBV5-1 and TRBJ2-3, with 8 nucleotides matching TRBD2. From germline, CDR1 is SGHRS and CDR2 YFSETQ. The CDR3 covers 15 residues. The junction had 4 bases not matched to a gene; V was cut back by 0 bases and J by 4 bases. CDR3 protein: CASSLAGGLADTQYF. CDR3 bases: TGCGCCAGCAGCTTGGCGGGGGGGCTGGCAGATACGCAGTATTTT.

A word on this clone: This could be a read error, since a much larger clone is one nucleotide away. The chain joins TRBV28 to TRBJ1-2; the D gene is possibly TRBD1 (6 bases). The germline V and J ends were trimmed by 4 bases and 1 base, with 7 bases remaining between them. The germline gives CDR1 MDHEN, CDR2 SYDVKM. This CDR3 has 13 residues. In DNA form, the CDR3 reads TGTGCCAGCAGTTCAGGGGTTAACTATGGCTACACCTTC. Its protein product is CASSSGVNYGYTF.

This chain connects TRBV6-5 to TRBJ1-1; D is perhaps TRBD1 (6 bases). Germline values: CDR1 MNHEY, CDR2 SVGAGI. V gave up 7 bases and J gave up 1 base, with 13 bases separating them. This CDR3 has 14 residues. The CDR3 spells CASTSYRANTEAFF. The CDR3 DNA is TGTGCCAGCACCTCGTACAGGGCGAACACTGAAGCTTTCTTT.

CDR3 sequence reads: CASSLTGDTEAFF. The DNA of the CDR3 is TGTGCCAGCAGTCTTACAGGGGACACTGAAGCTTTCTTT. This chain connects TRBV28 to TRBJ1-1; 7 bases map to TRBD1. Germline CDR1 reads MDHEN; CDR2 reads SYDVKM. V shed 5 bases, J shed 3 bases, and the junction held 3 bases outside the gene matches. The CDR3 totals 13 residues.

The chain has TRBV7-3 and TRBJ2-2; 7 nucleotides match TRBD2. The CDR3 contains 17 residues. With 3 bases clipped from V and 4 bases from J, the junction kept 11 bases outside the gene matches. Germline V CDR1 and CDR2: SGHTA, FQGTGA. CDR3 DNA sequence: TGTGCCAGCAGCTTTGGGGAGGGGATTTGGGGCACCGGGGAGCTGTTTTTT. Amino acid sequence: CASSFGEGIWGTGELFF. The full variable domain, completed using reference TRBV7-3 and TRBJ2-2, is GAGVSQTPSNKVTEKGKYVELRCDPISGHTALYWYRQSLGQGPEFLIYFQGTGAADDSGLPNDRFFAVRPEGSVSTLKIQRTERGDSAVYLCASSFGEGIWGTGELFFGEGSRLTVL.

The chain employs TRBV7-9 and TRBJ1-6; the match to TRBD1 covers 8 bases. The germline V gene encodes CDR1 SEHNR and CDR2 FQNEAQ (reference sequence). This CDR3 has 18 amino acids. The V segment lost 3 bases and the J segment 7 bases; nucleotides outside the gene matches: 14. CDR3 bases: TGTGCCAGCAGCTTGACATCGGCAGGGGGCCTGAGAAATTCACCCCTCCACTTT. This codes for CASSLTSAGGLRNSPLHF.

V and J are TRBV6-5 and TRBJ2-3; D is perhaps TRBD2 (6 bases). The CDR3 spans 13 residues. Trimming removed 10 bases at V and 6 bases at J, with 17 bases between. The germline gives CDR1 MNHEY, CDR2 SVGAGI. CDR3 sequence reads: CATHVGRGDTQYF. CDR3 coding DNA: TGTGCCACCCACGTCGGGCGGGGCGATACGCAGTATTTT.

This clone has just one count. For the CDR3, the DNA is TGTGCCTGGAGTGTATTCGAGGGTACGCAGTATTTT. Encoded protein: CAWSVFEGTQYF. J is TRBJ2-3 and V is TRBV30; TRBD2 might be the D (5 bases). CDR3 length: 12 residues. Germline-derived CDR1 and CDR2 are GTSNPN and SVGIG (reference sequence). Trimming shortened V by 0 bases and J by 8 bases, and 9 bases separated the two germline ends.

This chain joins TRBV19 and TRBJ2-7, with 13 bases lining up with TRBD2. V was clipped by 4 bases and J by 2 bases; unmatched bases: 2. The CDR3 runs to 15 residues. Germline values: CDR1 LNHDA, CDR2 SQIVND (reference sequence). The CDR3 DNA sequence: TGTGCCAGTAGTAGTACTAGCGGGGGGGCCTACGAGCAGTACTTC. Translated, it gives CASSSTSGGAYEQYF.

The DNA of the CDR3 is TGTGCCAGCAGCTTAAATGCAGGGGATACGCAGTATTTT. Amino acids: CASSLNAGDTQYF. V usage is TRBV11-3 and J usage is TRBJ2-3; tentative D call: TRBD1 (5 bases). Germline V gene data show CDR1 as SGHNT and CDR2 as YENEEA. With 2 bases removed from V and 6 bases from J, the gap between germline ends came to 9 bases. This CDR3 region has 13 residues.

The rearrangement uses TRBV7-2 and TRBJ2-7, with 14 bases aligning to TRBD2. Germline CDR1 is SGHTA and CDR2 is FQGNSA. V was clipped by 2 bases and J by 0 bases; unmatched bases: 6. This CDR3 is built from 18 residues. The CDR3 nucleotides are TGTGCCAGCAGCTTATGGGGACTAGCGGGGGACTTCTCCTACGAGCAGTACTTC. Amino acids: CASSLWGLAGDFSYEQYF.

The chain combines TRBV30 with TRBJ1-1; D may be TRBD1 (5 bases). The CDR3 contains 14 residues. V lost 5 bases and J lost 1, with 14 bases in between. Germline V gives CDR1 GTSNPN, CDR2 SVGIG (reference sequence). CDR3 amino acids: CAWGTGRANTEAFF. CDR3 DNA sequence: TGTGCCTGGGGCACAGGAAGGGCGAACACTGAAGCTTTCTTT. Variable domain in full (rest from reference TRBV30 and TRBJ1-1): SQTIHQWPATLVQPVGSPLSLECTVEGTSNPNLYWYRQAAGRGLQLLFYSVGIGQISSEVPQNLSASRPQDRQFILSSKKLLLSDSGFYLCAWGTGRANTEAFFGQGTRLTVV.